The present T cell receptor beta chain was sequenced within a study of Ad26.COV2.S vaccination and SARS-CoV-2 variants (dated by TCRdb to the early 2020s). Background on the whole study: Donors in the vaccine arm were drawn from COV1001, a phase I-IIa trial of Ad26.COV2.S in healthy adults that was multicentre, randomized, double-blind and placebo-controlled. Ad26.COV2.S was administered intramuscularly at a dose of 5x10^10 or 1x10^11 viral particles, either as one shot or as two shots given 56 days apart. The specificity and breadth of SARS-CoV-2-reactive T cell receptors after Ad26.COV2.S vaccination were assessed by TCRbeta repertoire sequencing. A total of roughly 30 samples were included in the TCR-sequenced set, comprising roughly 19 Ad26.COV2.S vaccine recipients, 5 placebo recipients and 8 SARS-CoV-2 convalescent individuals. Trial participants were randomized into five groups of five: low-dose or high-dose Ad26.COV2.S given once or twice, or placebo on both occasions. Investigators remained blinded to trial group allocation during experiments and outcome assessment.

The immunoSEQ Assay was the method used to sequence TCRbeta CDR3 regions. After extraction, genomic DNA underwent amplification by bias-controlled multiplex PCR, followed by high-throughput sequencing. On the authors' methods: To quantify the absolute abundance of every unique TCRbeta CDR3 region, sequences were collapsed and filtered. T cell fraction was estimated by normalizing TCRbeta template counts to usable DNA, which was measured by amplifying reference genes present in all nucleated cells. Repertoire TCRs were annotated as SARS-CoV-2-specific by exact matching of V gene, CDR3 amino acid sequence and J gene to a known reactive TCR set. The reference SARS-CoV-2 TCR set was derived from MIRA and filtered for enrichment in COVID-19-positive ImmuneCODE repertoires, a step that removed public or cross-reactive TCRs. Using the MIRA antigens, annotated TCRs were further analysed by specific ORF or by position within an ORF. Breadth was defined as the number of annotated unique rearrangements divided by the total number of unique productive rearrangements, and depth was defined as the summed frequency of the annotated unique rearrangements. Two-sided Wilcoxon rank-sum tests were applied when comparing TCR breadth between groups. The table comes from immuneACCESS by way of TCRdb, which keeps in-frame sequences with V and J called. Part of the clones is missing from these tables; in studies checked, under half for an unresolved V gene and the rest for unknown reasons. D and trimming come from the DNA, and the V and J calls and clone size come from that table. The sample records about 420,000 clones, over 75% of which are singletons. The ten top clones hold 3.6% of the sample.

As concerns this clone: Its antigen is still unknown. No much larger clone exists at a distance of one base, and base qualities are not known.

The investigation overall reported the following: Comparable non-spike TCR breadth was observed between vaccine and placebo recipients, consistent with only spike being contained in the vaccine. The authors noted that the TCR breadth and depth analyses may have underestimated total T cell responses. Compared with placebo recipients, Ad26.COV2.S recipients showed higher spike-specific TCR breadth (P = 0.0014). The study was not powered to compare responses between vaccine doses or regimens. Substantial breadth of spike-specific CD8+ and CD4+ T cell responses was reported after vaccination.

The sample's treatment or condition label, decoded: some 19 received Ad26.COV2.S at low or high dose, single or two shots; several received placebo; per-sample allocation not given. For vaccine and placebo recipients, repertoires were sequenced using samples collected on day 63 after the first injection. Cohort 1b enrolled roughly 25 adults aged 18-55 years at a single site in Boston, USA, between 29 July and 7 August 2020. Ad26.COV2.S was a replication-incompetent adenovirus type 26 vector expressing a prefusion-stabilized SARS-CoV-2 spike protein from the original Wuhan strain. Specimen: peripheral blood, collected in a trial of Ad26.COV2.S vaccine versus placebo. The origin of this receptor is a person aged 18-60 years who received the Ad26.COV2.S COVID-19 vaccine or a placebo.

The DNA sequence is given as TGCGCCAGCAGCCCCGGTCTGCACAGGGCCTACGAGCAGTACTTC. It is translated as CASSPGLHRAYEQYF. Recombination connected TRBV4-3 to TRBJ2-7; matching of 6 bases hints at TRBD1 as the D gene. The germline V gene supplies CDR1 LGHNA and CDR2 YSLEER. Taken from cysteine to phenylalanine, the CDR3 has 15 residues. Only the CDR3 portion is preserved as DNA: 45 bases, with reading frame beginning at the first base. V is cut by 4 bases and J by 2 bases, and the space between the germline ends is 15 bases.